This is a list of T cell receptor beta chains from one sample in a study of blood T cell repertoires in COVID-19. Clones were sequenced by immunoSEQ multiplex PCR, and TCRdb holds only the in-frame ones, with some missing. The sample records roughly 66,000 clones, 82% being singletons. The sequenced sample consisted of peripheral blood. These receptors all stem from a man in his 60s with acute or convalescent COVID-19. Both conserved end residues are part of each CDR3. A D gene is named only where the DNA matches it firmly. Only some rows state a clone size, as once, few, many or a class for expanded clones.

NA,TRBD1,TRBJ2-1,TRBV19,TGTGCCAGTACCGACCCGGGACAGGGGTACAATGAGCAGTTCTTC,CASTDPGQGYNEQFF
few,TRBD1,TRBJ2-7,TRBV5-6,TGTGCCAGCAGCCTCGGACAGGGCCACGAGCAGTACTTC,CASSLGQGHEQYF
NA,NA,TRBJ1-2,TRBV19,TGTGCCAGTTCCATCCTACGTGAGGGTGGCTACACCTTC,CASSILREGGYTF
NA,TRBD1,TRBJ2-2,TRBV30,TGTGCCTGGACCCCTCAGGGACAGTCGAACACCGGGGAGCTGTTTTTT,CAWTPQGQSNTGELFF
NA,NA,TRBJ1-1,TRBV30,TGTGCCTGGAGAGAAAGGAGGTACACTGAAGCTTTCTTT,CAWRERRYTEAFF
NA,NA,TRBJ1-5,TRBV6-2/TRBV6-3,TGTGCCAGCAGTTACCTGGGGCAGGGAAACCAGCCCCAGCATTTT,CASSYLGQGNQPQHF
NA,NA,TRBJ1-5,TRBV15,TGTGCCACCAGCACCCAGGGGAGTCAGCCCCAGCATTTT,CATSTQGSQPQHF
few,TRBD1,TRBJ2-7,TRBV7-2,TGTGCCAGCAGCATTGGACAGGGAAAGTACGAGCAGTACTTC,CASSIGQGKYEQYF
once,NA,TRBJ1-6,TRBV4-3,TGCGCCAGCAGCCAGGAGGAAAGTTTGGCTAATTCACCCCTCCACTTT,CASSQEESLANSPLHF
NA,TRBD1,TRBJ2-3,TRBV7-2,TGTGCCAGCAGCTTAGCGGGACAGGGGTTTGATACGCAGTATTTT,CASSLAGQGFDTQYF
few,NA,TRBJ2-2,TRBV6-1,TGTGCCAGCAGTGAAGCGCAGGGGTTGGGCACCGGGGAGCTGTTTTTT,CASSEAQGLGTGELFF
NA,NA,TRBJ1-1,TRBV6-5,TGTGCCAGCAGCCAGGGAGGGACTGAAGCTTTCTTT,CASSQGGTEAFF
NA,NA,TRBJ1-2,TRBV6-5,TGTGCCAGCATCCCGGGTATGCATGGCTACACCTTC,CASIPGMHGYTF
NA,NA,TRBJ1-1,TRBV5-4,TGTGCCAGCAGCTCCCCGTTAGGGGCGAACACTGAAGCTTTCTTT,CASSSPLGANTEAFF
NA,TRBD1,TRBJ1-4,TRBV7-9,TGTGCCAGCAGTCCTACCAGGGGGAAAGATGAAAAACTGTTTTTT,CASSPTRGKDEKLFF
few,NA,TRBJ1-2,TRBV6-9,TGTGCCAGCAGCACCATCCTTTGGCTCTATGGCTACACCTTC,CASSTILWLYGYTF
NA,TRBD2,TRBJ2-1,TRBV11-2,TGTGCCAGCAGCTTCAGACTAGCGGGGATGAGCTCCTACAATGAGCAGTTCTTC,CASSFRLAGMSSYNEQFF
NA,NA,TRBJ2-5,TRBV18,TGTGCCAGCTCAAAACAGGGCTCTGAGACCCAGTACTTC,CASSKQGSETQYF
once,TRBD1,TRBJ2-5,TRBV7-2,TGTGCCAGCAGTATGGACAGGGTCCAAGAGACCCAGTACTTC,CASSMDRVQETQYF
NA,TRBD1,TRBJ1-2,TRBV5-1,TGCGCCAGCAGCGCTCAGGGGGATGGCTACACCTTC,CASSAQGDGYTF
NA,NA,TRBJ1-6,TRBV5-6,TGTGCCAGCAGCCCGACGACAGGCCGGAGGAATTCACCCCTCCACTTT,CASSPTTGRRNSPLHF
NA,NA,TRBJ2-2,TRBV7-2,TGTGCCAGCAGCTTAACGGGAGTCGCGAACACCGGGGAGCTGTTTTTT,CASSLTGVANTGELFF
few,NA,TRBJ1-5,TRBV6-5,TGTGCCAGCAGCTTAGGACAGAACTTTCAGCCCCAGCATTTT,CASSLGQNFQPQHF
once,TRBD1,TRBJ1-1,TRBV7-2,TGTGCCAGCAGCTTAGACAGGGGCACTGAAGCTTTCTTT,CASSLDRGTEAFF
NA,NA,TRBJ1-1,TRBV11-2,TGTGCCAGCAGCTCTCCACAGGGTCGTCACACTGAAGCTTTCTTT,CASSSPQGRHTEAFF
few,TRBD1,TRBJ1-2,TRBV6-2/TRBV6-3,TGTGCCAGCAGTCGACCGGGACAGGGATTCTATGGCTACACCTTC,CASSRPGQGFYGYTF
NA,NA,TRBJ2-3,TRBV4-2,TGTGCCAGCAGCCTGATGGAGGGCACAGATACGCAGTATTTT,CASSLMEGTDTQYF
NA,TRBD1,TRBJ1-1,TRBV5-4,TGTGCCAGCAGCGCAGGGACAGGGATCGCTGAAGCTTTCTTT,CASSAGTGIAEAFF
NA,NA,TRBJ1-1,TRBV29-1,TGCAGCGTTAGTCGGCAGGAGGTTGAAGCTTTCTTT,CSVSRQEVEAFF
few,TRBD1,TRBJ1-1,TRBV25-1,TGTGCCAGCAGAACCACAGGGGACACTGAAGCTTTCTTT,CASRTTGDTEAFF
NA,NA,TRBJ2-7,TRBV20-1,TGCAGTGCCCGCAGAACCTACGAGCAGTACTTC,CSARRTYEQYF
NA,NA,TRBJ1-5,TRBV7-2,TGTGCCAGCAGCCTCTCCTACTCGGAGCCCCAGCATTTT,CASSLSYSEPQHF
large,NA,TRBJ1-6,TRBV7-9,TGTGCCAGCAGCCCGATGGGGGGGGCGCGCAATTCACCCCTCCACTTT,CASSPMGGARNSPLHF
NA,NA,TRBJ1-5,TRBV4-1,TGCGCCAGCAGCCAAGACCCCGGGGGGATCCAGCCCCAGCATTTT,CASSQDPGGIQPQHF
NA,TRBD1,TRBJ1-2,TRBV30,TGTGCCTGGAGCGAGGGACAGGGAAACTATGGCTACACCTTC,CAWSEGQGNYGYTF
NA,TRBD2,TRBJ2-3,TRBV5-8,TGTGCCAGCAGCTTAGCGGGGGTCACAGATACGCAGTATTTT,CASSLAGVTDTQYF
few,TRBD1,TRBJ1-6,TRBV5-4,TGTGCCAGCAGCTCCGGGACAGACCTACATGAACCCCTCCACTTT,CASSSGTDLHEPLHF
NA,TRBD1,TRBJ1-1,TRBV5-1,TGCGCCAGCAGCTCTTCAGGGGGGAACACTGAAGCTTTCTTT,CASSSSGGNTEAFF
NA,TRBD1,TRBJ2-2,TRBV2,TGTGCCAGCAGCCGACAGGGGGCTGTCGGGGAGCTGTTTTTT,CASSRQGAVGELFF
NA,NA,TRBJ1-3,TRBV4-3,TGCGCCAGCAGCCAAGCGCTATCGGGGATACCTGGAAACACCATATATTTT,CASSQALSGIPGNTIYF
NA,TRBD1,TRBJ1-2,TRBV29-1,TGCAGCGTTCATGAGGGACAGGCTAACTATGGCTACACCTTC,CSVHEGQANYGYTF
few,NA,TRBJ2-7,TRBV29-1,TGCAGCGTTGAAGAAGCGGTTAAGCAGTACTTC,CSVEEAVKQYF
NA,TRBD2,TRBJ2-3,TRBV11-3,TGTGCCAGCAGCTTCACATCGGCGGGGGTTACAGATACGCAGTATTTT,CASSFTSAGVTDTQYF
NA,TRBD2,TRBJ2-6,TRBV5-5,TGTGCCAGCAGCTTATCCGGGGGGACCTTCTCTGGGGCCAACGTCCTGACTTTC,CASSLSGGTFSGANVLTF
NA,TRBD1,TRBJ2-2,TRBV7-2,TGTGCCAGCAGCCTCAGACAGGGGACCGGGGAGCTGTTTTTT,CASSLRQGTGELFF
NA,TRBD1,TRBJ1-2,TRBV19,TGTGCCAGTAGTATCCCCAACAGGGGGGACTATGGCTACACCTTC,CASSIPNRGDYGYTF
NA,TRBD1,TRBJ2-1,TRBV19,TGTGCCAGTAGTTTCGGACAGGGGGCCTACAATGAGCAGTTCTTC,CASSFGQGAYNEQFF
NA,NA,TRBJ1-6,TRBV6-5,TGTGCCAGCAGTCAGGGATCCTATAATTCACCCCTCCACTTT,CASSQGSYNSPLHF
NA,TRBD2,TRBJ2-2,TRBV6-2/TRBV6-3,TGTGCCAGCAGTTATCGCACGACTAGCGGCGGGGAGCTGTTTTTT,CASSYRTTSGGELFF
NA,NA,TRBJ2-5,TRBV7-2,TGTGCCAGCAGCCCGGAGGGGCTCCGGAGAACCCAGTACTTC,CASSPEGLRRTQYF
NA,TRBD1,TRBJ2-3,TRBV5-4,TGTGCCAGCAGCTTGGACCTAAGGGGACAGGGGAACACAGATACGCAGTATTTT,CASSLDLRGQGNTDTQYF
NA,NA,TRBJ1-4,TRBV6-6,TGTGCCAGCAGTTACTCGACCAGAGCGGGTGAAAAACTGTTTTTT,CASSYSTRAGEKLFF
NA,TRBD2,TRBJ2-7,TRBV6-2/TRBV6-3,TGTGCCAGCAGTCCCAGGGGTCCCGGGACTAGCGACTACTACGAGCAGTACTTC,CASSPRGPGTSDYYEQYF